The following is a TCR beta chain sequence with its context. Germline V gives CDR1 MNHEY, CDR2 SMNVEV (reference sequence). The ends lost 6 bases at V and 2 bases at J; junction bases unmatched: 7. CDR3 length equals 14 residues. TCRdb keeps only in-frame clones here, not all; method: immunoSEQ multiplex PCR. Among approximately 40,000 clones, 80% to 95% were seen once, and the ten largest hold 1.3%. These data belong to a study of T cell changes during pregnancy in multiple sclerosis. This chain connects TRBV27 to TRBJ2-7, with 7 nucleotides matching TRBD1. The sequence derives from a female donor with multiple sclerosis, enrolled in a pregnancy study. Sequencing used peripheral blood. The CDR3 DNA follows: TGTGCCAGCAGCCCAAGACAGGGACCCTACGAGCAGTACTTC. It yields the protein CASSPRQGPYEQYF.